The present T cell receptor (beta chain) was sequenced within a study of OX40 agonist ivuxolimab in advanced cancers. The overall study: Each dose-escalation patient presented with hepatocellular carcinoma, melanoma, renal cell or head and neck cancer.

Clones were read by immunoSEQ multiplex PCR, and TCRdb kept only the in-frame ones, dropping some. This table holds about 60,000 clones, roughly 93% found once. The V gene lost 7 bases and the J gene lost 0 bases, with 14 bases spanning the gap. Germline CDR1 SGHVS, CDR2 FNYEAQ. The CDR3 loop spans 15 amino acids. This TCR derives from an adult with an advanced solid tumor such as melanoma, head and neck, liver or kidney cancer. Source: CD4+ or CD8+ T cells sorted from blood, taken in a trial of the OX40 agonist ivuxolimab. This chain links TRBV7-6 with TRBJ2-3, with D unclear. CDR3 nucleotides: TGTGCCAGCACCTCTCGTGCCGAAAGCACAGATACGCAGTATTTT. Its protein product is CASTSRAESTDTQYF.